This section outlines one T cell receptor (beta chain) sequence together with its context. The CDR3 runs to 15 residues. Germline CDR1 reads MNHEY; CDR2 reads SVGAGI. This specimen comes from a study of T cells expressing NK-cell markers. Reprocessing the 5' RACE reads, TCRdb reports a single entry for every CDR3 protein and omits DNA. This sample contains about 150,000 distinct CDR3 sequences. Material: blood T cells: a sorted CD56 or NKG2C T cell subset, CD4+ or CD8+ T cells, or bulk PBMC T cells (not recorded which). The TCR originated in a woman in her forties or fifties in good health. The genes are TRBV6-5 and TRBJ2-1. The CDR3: CASSYSLSSDNEQFF.